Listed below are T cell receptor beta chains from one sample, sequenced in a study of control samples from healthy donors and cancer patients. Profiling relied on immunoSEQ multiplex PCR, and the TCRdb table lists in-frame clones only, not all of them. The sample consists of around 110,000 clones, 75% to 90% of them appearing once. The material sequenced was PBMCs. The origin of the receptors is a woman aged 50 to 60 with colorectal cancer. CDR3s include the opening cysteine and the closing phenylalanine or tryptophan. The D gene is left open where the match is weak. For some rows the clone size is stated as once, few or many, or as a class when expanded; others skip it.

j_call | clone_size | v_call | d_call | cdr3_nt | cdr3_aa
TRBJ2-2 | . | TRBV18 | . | TGTGCCAGCTCACCACCCTTACAGCGCCTTAGTCCCGGGGAGCTGTTTTTT | CASSPPLQRLSPGELFF
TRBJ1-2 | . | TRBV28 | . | TGTGCCAGCAGCTTAGGACAGACTTCCAACTATGGCTACACCTTC | CASSLGQTSNYGYTF
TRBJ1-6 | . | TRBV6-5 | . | TGTGCCAGCAGTCTCACAGGGTTTGATTCACCCCTCCACTTT | CASSLTGFDSPLHF
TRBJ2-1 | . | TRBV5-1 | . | TGCGCCAGCAGCTTCCAGTTCAATGAGCAGTTCTTC | CASSFQFNEQFF
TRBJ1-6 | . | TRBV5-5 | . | TGTGCCAGCCAGGGGAACCTTAATTCACCCCTCCACTTT | CASQGNLNSPLHF
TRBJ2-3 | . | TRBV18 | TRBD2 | TGTGCCAGCCACCCGGAAGGACTAGCGGGGACAGATACGCAGTATTTT | CASHPEGLAGTDTQYF
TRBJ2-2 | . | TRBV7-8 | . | TGTGCCAGCAGCTTATTGGTTTACGGGGAGCTGTTTTTT | CASSLLVYGELFF
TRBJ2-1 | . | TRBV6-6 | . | TGTGCCAGCAGTTACTCGGCCTCCTGGGCCAATGAGCAGTTCTTC | CASSYSASWANEQFF
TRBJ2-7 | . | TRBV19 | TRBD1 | TGTGCCAGTAGTATTGCCGGGACAGGGCCTCTCTCCGGCGAGCAGTACTTC | CASSIAGTGPLSGEQYF
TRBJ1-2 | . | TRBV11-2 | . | TGTGCCAGCAGCCTCCGGGACGGATACTATGGCTACACCTTC | CASSLRDGYYGYTF
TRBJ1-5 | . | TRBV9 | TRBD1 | TGTGCCAGCAGCGCGGGACAGGGGGATCAGCCCCAGCATTTT | CASSAGQGDQPQHF
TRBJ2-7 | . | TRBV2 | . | TGTGCCAGCAGTGACAATCCCTCCTACGAGCAGTACTTC | CASSDNPSYEQYF
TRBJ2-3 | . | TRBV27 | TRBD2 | TGTGCCAGCAGTCCATCGACTAGCCCAAGGTTGAGAGATACGCAGTATTTT | CASSPSTSPRLRDTQYF
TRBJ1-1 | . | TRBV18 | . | TGTGCCAGCTCACCGCCCTCGGTCCTCGAGGTAGCTTTCTTT | CASSPPSVLEVAFF
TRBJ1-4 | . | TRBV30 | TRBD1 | TGTGCCTGGAGCTCCGGGACAGGGATTGAAAAACTGTTTTTT | CAWSSGTGIEKLFF
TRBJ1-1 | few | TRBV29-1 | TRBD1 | TGCAGCGTTTTGGGACAGGGGACCACTGAAGCTTTCTTT | CSVLGQGTTEAFF
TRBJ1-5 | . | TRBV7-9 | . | TGTGCCAGCAGTGGGGAGGAGAATAGCAATCAGCCCCAGCATTTT | CASSGEENSNQPQHF
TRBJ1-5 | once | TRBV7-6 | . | TGTGCCAGCAGCCTAAACAGGGATAGCAATCAGCCCCAGCATTTT | CASSLNRDSNQPQHF
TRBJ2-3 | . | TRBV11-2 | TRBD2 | TGTGCCAGCAGCTACGTGGGGACTAGCGGGATATCTACGCAGTATTTT | CASSYVGTSGISTQYF
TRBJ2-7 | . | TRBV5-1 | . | TGCGCCAGCAGCTTGTTTAGTGGAGGCTCCTACGAGCAGTACTTC | CASSLFSGGSYEQYF
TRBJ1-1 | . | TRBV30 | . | TGTGCCTGGAGCGAGGCAATGAACACTGAAGCTTTCTTT | CAWSEAMNTEAFF
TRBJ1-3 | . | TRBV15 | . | TGTGCCACCAGCAGAGATCGGGGGGCCTCTGGAAACACCATATATTTT | CATSRDRGASGNTIYF
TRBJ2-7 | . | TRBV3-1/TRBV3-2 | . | TGTGCCAGCAGCTACAGGGTAGGCGAGCAGTACTTC | CASSYRVGEQYF
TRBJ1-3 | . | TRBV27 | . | TGTGCCAGCAGACAGGCATCTGGAAACACCATATATTTT | CASRQASGNTIYF
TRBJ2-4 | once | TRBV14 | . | TGTGCCAGCAGCCCCGGATTTGAGGCTTCCAAAAACATTCAGTACTTC | CASSPGFEASKNIQYF
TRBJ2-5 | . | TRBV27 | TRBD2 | TGTGCCAGCAGATCCCTCCGGGGGGAAGAGACCCAGTACTTC | CASRSLRGEETQYF
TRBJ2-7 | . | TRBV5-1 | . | TGCGCCAGCAGCTTGGTGCAGGGATCGAGGGAGCAGTACTTC | CASSLVQGSREQYF
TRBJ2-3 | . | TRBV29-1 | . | TGCAGCGTGGGACCGCCTGGGCCAGATACGCAGTATTTT | CSVGPPGPDTQYF
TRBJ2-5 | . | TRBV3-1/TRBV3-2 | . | TGTGCCAGCAGCCAAGTTGTGGTGGGGGGCGTCCAAGAGACCCAGTACTTC | CASSQVVVGGVQETQYF
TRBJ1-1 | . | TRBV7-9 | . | TGTGCCAGCAGGGGGGGGACGAACACTGAAGCTTTCTTT | CASRGGTNTEAFF
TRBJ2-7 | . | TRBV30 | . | TGTGCCTGGAGTGGACCGACCTACGAGCAGTACTTC | CAWSGPTYEQYF
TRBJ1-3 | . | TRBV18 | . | TGTGCCAGCTCAGGGAGTTCGGGACAAGGAAACACCATATATTTT | CASSGSSGQGNTIYF
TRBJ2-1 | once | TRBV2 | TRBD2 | TGTGCCAGCAGCTCTTCGGCGGGGGGGTACAATGAGCAGTTCTTC | CASSSSAGGYNEQFF
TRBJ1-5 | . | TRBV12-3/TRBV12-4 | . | TGTGCCAGCAGTCAAGACCGGGATCAGCCCCAGCATTTT | CASSQDRDQPQHF
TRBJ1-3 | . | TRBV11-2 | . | TGTGCCAGCAGCAAACGGAGGGCAGGGAAGTTTACTGGAAACACCATATATTTT | CASSKRRAGKFTGNTIYF
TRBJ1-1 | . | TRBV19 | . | TGTGCCAGTAGTAGTCATTTGGTCGGGGAGAACACTGAAGCTTTCTTT | CASSSHLVGENTEAFF
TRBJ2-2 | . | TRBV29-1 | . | TGCAGCGCCCTAGTGGGCCGGGGCACCGGGGAGCTGTTTTTT | CSALVGRGTGELFF
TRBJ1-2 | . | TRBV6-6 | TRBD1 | TGTGCCAGCAGAGATACAGGGGTCCCGAACTATGGCTACACCTTC | CASRDTGVPNYGYTF
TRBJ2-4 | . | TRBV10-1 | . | TGCGCCAGCAGTGAGCGGGCAGTTCTAGCCAAAAACATTCAGTACTTC | CASSERAVLAKNIQYF
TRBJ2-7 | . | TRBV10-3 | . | TGTGCCATCAGTGAGGAGGCAGGGCGCGAGCAGTACTTC | CAISEEAGREQYF
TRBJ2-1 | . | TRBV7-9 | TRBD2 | TGTGCCAGCAGCCCCATCGGTAGCGGGGGCCGGGAGCAGTTCTTC | CASSPIGSGGREQFF
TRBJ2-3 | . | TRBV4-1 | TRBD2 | TGCGCCAGCAGCCAAGATCTCCTAGCGGGAGGAAGCACAGATACGCAGTATTTT | CASSQDLLAGGSTDTQYF
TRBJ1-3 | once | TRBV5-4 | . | TGTGCCAGCAGCCCGGGGGTCGCAGGAAACACCATATATTTT | CASSPGVAGNTIYF
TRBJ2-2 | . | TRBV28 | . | TGTGCCAGCAGTTTATGGGGGAGGAACACCGGGGAGCTGTTTTTT | CASSLWGRNTGELFF
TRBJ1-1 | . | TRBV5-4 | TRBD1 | TGTGCCAGCAGCCCCGGACAGGGGAACACTGAAGCTTTCTTT | CASSPGQGNTEAFF
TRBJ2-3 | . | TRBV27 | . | TGTGCCAGCAGTCCAGCGGGTTGGAATACGCAGTATTTT | CASSPAGWNTQYF
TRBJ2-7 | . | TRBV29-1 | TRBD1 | TGCAGCGTTGAAGGGACAGGGGACTACGAGCAGTACTTC | CSVEGTGDYEQYF
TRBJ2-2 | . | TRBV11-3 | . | TGTGCCAGCAGCTTCTCCGGCTACACCGGGGAGCTGTTTTTT | CASSFSGYTGELFF
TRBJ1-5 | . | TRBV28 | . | TGTGCCAGCAGTCCCATAGAGGCTAGCAATCAGCCCCAGCATTTT | CASSPIEASNQPQHF
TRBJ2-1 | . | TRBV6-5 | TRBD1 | TGTGCCAGCAGTCGGGGGACAGGGCAGTATCAGTTCTTC | CASSRGTGQYQFF